What follows is one T cell receptor beta chain and its context. The entry originates in a study of T cells expressing NK-cell markers. The germline gives CDR1 DFQATT, CDR2 SNEGSKA (reference sequence). The CDR3 loop spans 13 amino acids. Reanalyzing the 5' RACE reads, TCRdb keeps one entry per CDR3 protein, without DNA. Recorded for this sample: roughly 120,000 distinct CDR3 sequences. The TCR comes from a woman aged 18-69 years in good health. Specimen: blood T cells: a sorted CD56 or NKG2C T cell subset, CD4+ or CD8+ T cells, or bulk PBMC T cells (not recorded which). The rearrangement uses TRBV20-1 and TRBJ1-2. CDR3 in amino acids: CSAREDGNYGYTF.